The clone carrying this TCR beta chain was seen a handful of times. What it binds is not known. Documented time point: patch test 3, about 24 weeks after DPC sensitization. The treatment here: therapeutic diphenylcyclopropenone sensitization with weekly scalp DPC. From the RACE reads, TCRdb called clonotypes with MiXCR, one entry per CDR3 protein. This table holds 150,000 to 200,000 distinct CDR3 sequences, 28% found once. This entry belongs to a study of human T cells and chemical hapten exposure. Study information: The patient population, which was mostly female, had alopecia areata, totalis or universalis. Study observations and caveats: As patch test score rose, PT1 expanded TCR counts tended to rise as well.

Trimming took 6 bases from V and 3 from J, leaving 14 bases between them. The CDR3 runs to 13 residues. Germline assignment: CDR1 SQVTM and CDR2 ANQGSEA. This sample comprised whole blood, obtained in connection with sensitization to the hapten diphenylcyclopropenone (DPC). This clonotype was sampled from a woman under 30 with alopecia areata. Some clones in this sample may be carry-over from other donors' samples. The V call is TRBV29-1, the J call TRBJ1-2, with a weak D call TRBD1 (5 bases). CDR3 loop: CSVWSGSYYGYTF. The CDR3 region has the DNA TGCAGCGTATGGTCAGGGTCCTACTATGGCTACACCTTC.